This T cell receptor (beta chain) was documented in a study of synovial regulatory T cells in juvenile arthritis. In the study overall: A few patients were therapy-naive; about 6 received methotrexate alone.

The V gene's germline CDR1 is ENHRY and CDR2 SYGVKD. The CDR3 extends over 13 amino acids. No DNA accompanies this entry. Of note for this clone: Its antigen is unidentified.

Profiled with immunoSEQ multiplex PCR; TCRdb holds only in-frame clones, not every one. Seen in this sample are 9,000 to 10,000 clones; the ten most common clones hold about 1.7%. Regarding the study as a whole: Inflammation-associated Treg cells in blood had less TCR diversity than the remaining blood Treg cells.

The clonotype was recovered from a donor between 2 and 29 years old with juvenile idiopathic arthritis. Sequencing was carried out using Treg cells from blood. Subset of the sample: HLA-DR+ inflammation-associated blood Treg cells. The chain employs TRBV10-3 and TRBJ2-1; TCRdb's assignment of TRBD2 cannot be checked, as there is no DNA. The CDR3: CAISESEVALLFF.